This TCR beta chain was found in a study of blood T cells in healthy people across ages. This CDR3 is built from 15 residues. Trimming removed 3 bases at V and 3 bases at J, with 11 bases between. Notes on this clonotype: Its antigen is not known.

The study, taken as a whole, reports: Estimates of diversity drawn from one million T cells were considered underestimates. Lack of knowledge of donor CMV status possibly confounded expanded clonotype changes.

Donation came from healthy Caucasian individuals in Russia who were aged 6 to 90. PBMCs numbering at least 6.5 million were isolated per sample. Alongside a J-beta primer mix, a sample-barcoded 5' primer served in a second PCR lasting roughly 6 to 11 cycles. Via MiXCR, TCRdb re-called the 5' RACE reads, giving one row per CDR3 protein. This sample has roughly 800,000 distinct CDR3 sequences, with roughly 60% found just once. The genes are TRBV12-3 or TRBV12-4 and TRBJ2-2, with D unresolved. The material sequenced was blood. This TCR came from a man aged 30-40 years in good health. CDR3 DNA: TGTGCCAGCAGTTTTCTCCTCCGGGACACCGGGGAGCTGTTTTTT. It specifies CASSFLLRDTGELFF.